What follows describes a single T cell receptor beta chain. Germline lookup yields CDR1 SGHRS and CDR2 YFSETQ. Trimming removed 0 bases at V and 8 bases at J, with 12 bases between. This CDR3 is built from 14 residues. This table comes from immunoSEQ multiplex PCR, and its TCRdb copy is limited to in-frame clones, with some not included. The table shows approximately 210,000 clones, with more than 65% occurring only once. Membership in each cohort depended on participant-reported clinical history. This specimen comes from a study of blood T cell repertoires in COVID-19. About the research overall: Samples representing acute and convalescent COVID-19 were sourced from the United States, Italy and Spain. Nucleic acid was either cDNA or gDNA, and it came from T cells, B-cell-depleted T cells, or PBMCs.

The chain has TRBV5-1 and TRBJ2-4, with no clear D. The TCR sequence derives from a woman in her forties or fifties with acute COVID-19. Sequencing input: PBMCs or T cells enriched from blood (not recorded which). The CDR3 DNA is TGCGCCAGCAGCTTGGGACTGGGTCGAGACATTCAGTACTTC. As protein: CASSLGLGRDIQYF.